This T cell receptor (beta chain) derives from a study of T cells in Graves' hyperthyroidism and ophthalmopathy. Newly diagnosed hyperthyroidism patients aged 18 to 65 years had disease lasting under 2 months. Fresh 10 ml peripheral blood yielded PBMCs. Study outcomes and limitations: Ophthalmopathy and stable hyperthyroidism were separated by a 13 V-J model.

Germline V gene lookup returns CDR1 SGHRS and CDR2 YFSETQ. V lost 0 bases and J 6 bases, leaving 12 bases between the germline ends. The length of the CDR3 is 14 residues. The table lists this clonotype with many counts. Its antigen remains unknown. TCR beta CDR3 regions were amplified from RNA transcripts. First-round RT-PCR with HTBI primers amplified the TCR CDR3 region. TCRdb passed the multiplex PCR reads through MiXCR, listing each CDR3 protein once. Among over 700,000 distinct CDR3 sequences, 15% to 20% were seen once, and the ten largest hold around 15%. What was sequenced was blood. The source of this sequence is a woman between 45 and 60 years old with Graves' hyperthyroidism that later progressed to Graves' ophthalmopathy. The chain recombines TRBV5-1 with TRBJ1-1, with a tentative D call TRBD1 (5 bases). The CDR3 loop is CASSLGGTASEAFF. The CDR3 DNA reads TGCGCCAGCAGCTTGGGGGGCACGGCCTCTGAAGCTTTCTTT. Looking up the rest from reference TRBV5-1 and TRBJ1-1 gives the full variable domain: KAGVTQTPRYLIKTRGQQVTLSCSPISGHRSVSWYQQTPGQGLQFLFEYFSETQRNKGNFPGRFSGRQFSNSRSEMNVSTLELGDSALYLCASSLGGTASEAFFGQGTRLTVV.